Below, 30 T cell receptor beta chains from the same sample are listed, as sequenced in a study of T cell responses to AZD1222 COVID-19 vaccine. Using immunoSEQ multiplex PCR, the repertoire was profiled, and TCRdb retains in-frame clones only, with some absent. The sample has 100,000 to 130,000 clones; approximately 89% are singletons. The sample was peripheral blood, taken on day 0 of MenACWY control vaccination. The receptors were sampled from an adult in good health.

The chain recombines TRBV7-8 with TRBJ2-5; D uncertain. Germline V gene sequence: CDR1 SGHVS, CDR2 FQNEAQ. V lost 8 bases to trimming and J lost 5 bases, with 15 bases between them. This CDR3 spans 13 amino acids. The CDR3 DNA reads TGTGCCAGCTCCTTTTTTGAAGTCGAGACCCAGTACTTC. Translating it yields CASSFFEVETQYF.

The count of this clone is one. The chain has TRBV5-6 and TRBJ1-4; no firm D call. The CDR3 loop spans 14 amino acids. Looked up from germline, CDR1 is SGHDT and CDR2 is YYEEEE. V lost 0 bases, J lost 5 bases, and 8 bases lay in between. DNA for the CDR3: TGTGCCAGCAGCTTGGTAGGGAGAAATGAAAAACTGTTTTTT. Amino acid sequence: CASSLVGRNEKLFF. Supplemented by reference TRBV5-6 and TRBJ1-4, the full variable domain reads DAGVTQSPTHLIKTRGQQVTLRCSPKSGHDTVSWYQQALGQGPQFIFQYYEEEERQRGNFPDRFSGHQFPNYSSELNVNALLLGDSALYLCASSLVGRNEKLFFGSGTQLSVL.

The gene calls are TRBV9 and TRBJ2-1; 9 nucleotides align to TRBD1. Trimming cost V 0 bases and J 9 bases; bases outside gene matches: 4. Germline loops: CDR1 SGDLS, CDR2 YYNGEE. The CDR3 length is 14 residues. The CDR3 loop reads CASSVGNRGLEQFF. CDR3 coding DNA: TGTGCCAGCAGCGTAGGGAACAGGGGGCTTGAGCAGTTCTTC.

The chain employs TRBV27 and TRBJ2-1; 7 bases agree with TRBD1. The CDR3 loop spans 15 amino acids. Germline values: CDR1 MNHEY, CDR2 SMNVEV (reference sequence). Germline trimming cut 2 bases from V and 4 bases from J; bases unmatched to any gene: 5. CDR3 sequence reads: CASSLRGPGYNEQFF. The CDR3 bases are TGTGCCAGCAGTTTAAGGGGGCCGGGGTACAATGAGCAGTTCTTC.

The chain joins TRBV7-2 to TRBJ2-3, with D perhaps matching TRBD1 (5 bases). Trimming removed 4 bases from V and 10 bases from J, with 15 bases in between. CDR3 length: 13 amino acids. Germline V gives CDR1 SGHTA, CDR2 FQGNSA. CDR3 in DNA: TGTGCCAGCAGCTGGGGCAACGCCAAGGCGCAGTATTTT. Translation gives CASSWGNAKAQYF.

The chain links TRBV12-5 to TRBJ1-2; 8 nucleotides match TRBD1. The CDR3 has 13 residues. V lost 5 bases, J lost 8 bases, and 7 bases stayed unmatched. The germline V gene has CDR1 LGHNT and CDR2 FRNRAP. CDR3 region: CASGTGQGTGYTF. For the CDR3, the DNA is TGTGCTAGTGGTACAGGACAGGGAACAGGCTACACCTTC.

The gene calls are TRBV6-5 and TRBJ2-7; D is possibly TRBD1 (5 bases). Germline loops: CDR1 MNHEY, CDR2 SVGAGI. V gave up 7 bases and J gave up 4 bases, with 17 bases separating them. CDR3 length: 14 residues. The CDR3 spells CASKSRGAVYEQYF. CDR3 coding DNA: TGTGCCAGCAAATCCCGTGGGGCGGTTTACGAGCAGTACTTC.

The V and J genes are TRBV7-9 and TRBJ1-6; tentative D call: TRBD1 (6 bases). CDR3 length: 16 residues. The V gene lost 1 base and the J gene lost 7 bases, with 14 bases spanning the gap. Germline V gene data show CDR1 as SEHNR and CDR2 as FQNEAQ (reference sequence). CDR3 sequence: CASSLGQGTANSPLHF. CDR3 in DNA: TGTGCCAGCAGCTTAGGGCAGGGGACTGCAAATTCACCCCTCCACTTT.

The chain recombines TRBV5-4 with TRBJ1-2; weak D call: TRBD1 (5 bases). Between the trimmed V and J ends, which lost 2 bases and 5 bases, there was a span of 13 bases. The CDR3 extends over 14 amino acids. Germline V lookup: CDR1 SGHNT, CDR2 YYREEE (reference sequence). The CDR3 region is CASSFEGGGYGYTF. In DNA, the CDR3 is TGTGCCAGCAGCTTCGAGGGCGGGGGGTATGGCTACACCTTC.

The rearrangement joins TRBV6-2 or TRBV6-3 to TRBJ1-1; a possible D gene is TRBD1 (5 bases). This CDR3 comprises 14 residues. Trimming removed 6 bases from V and 6 bases from J, with 17 bases in between. Germline assignment: CDR1 MNHEY and CDR2 SVGEGT. CDR3 in amino acids: CASSHKRGSAEAFF. CDR3 DNA sequence: TGTGCCAGCAGCCACAAAAGGGGAAGCGCTGAAGCTTTCTTT.

This clone is a singleton in its sample. In nucleotides, the CDR3 is TGCGCCAGCAGCCAAGTACCAGGCCCGAGCGAGCAGTACTTC. It is translated as CASSQVPGPSEQYF. The chain combines TRBV4-3 with TRBJ2-7; D not certain. This CDR3 contains 14 residues. V lost 1 base and J lost 6, with 13 bases in between. From germline, CDR1 is LGHNA and CDR2 YSLEER.

The chain combines TRBV11-2 with TRBJ2-7, with D possibly being TRBD1 (6 bases). Germline loops: CDR1 SGHAT, CDR2 FQNNGV. V lost 5 bases and J 4 bases, leaving 15 bases between the germline ends. The CDR3 is made up of 14 amino acids. The chain's CDR3 is CASSRGAGVYEQYF. In DNA, the CDR3 is TGTGCCAGCAGCCGAGGGGCAGGGGTATACGAGCAGTACTTC.

The chain combines TRBV7-8 with TRBJ2-5, with D uncertain. The CDR3 length is 12 residues. CDR1 and CDR2 (germline): SGHVS, FQNEAQ. Trimming took off 5 bases at V and 5 bases at J, with 9 bases between the two ends. CDR3 loop: CASSQPRETQYF. CDR3 coding DNA: TGTGCCAGCAGCCAGCCGAGGGAGACCCAGTACTTC.

The gene calls are TRBV19 and TRBJ1-4; D possibly corresponds to TRBD1 (5 bases). Germline CDR1 and CDR2: LNHDA and SQIVND (reference sequence). This CDR3 contains 13 residues. V was clipped by 10 bases and J by 3 bases, with 12 bases between them. The CDR3 DNA sequence: TGTGCCACGAGAGGGGCGGCTAATGAAAAACTGTTTTTT. It yields the protein CATRGAANEKLFF.

The J gene is TRBJ1-2, the V gene TRBV6-5, with 7 nucleotides matching TRBD1. J gave up 5 bases and V 5 bases, and 11 bases lay outside the gene matches. Germline lookup yields CDR1 MNHEY and CDR2 SVGAGI. The CDR3 loop spans 15 amino acids. Written as DNA, the CDR3 is TGTGCCAGCAGTCGGGATAGGGGACAGCAATATGGCTACACCTTC. Protein: CASSRDRGQQYGYTF.

The rearrangement uses TRBV5-1 and TRBJ1-1, with D maybe TRBD1 (6 bases). V lost 4 bases to trimming and J lost 4 bases, with 14 bases between them. CDR1 and CDR2 (germline): SGHRS, YFSETQ. The length of the CDR3 is 14 residues. In DNA form, the CDR3 reads TGCGCCAGCAGCCTGCATCAGGACAGCACTGAAGCTTTCTTT. As protein: CASSLHQDSTEAFF.

The CDR3 loop reads CAWSLRGSYEQYF. In nucleotides, the CDR3 is TGTGCCTGGAGTCTACGGGGCTCCTACGAGCAGTACTTC. The J gene is TRBJ2-7, the V gene TRBV30; D possibly corresponds to TRBD2 (5 bases). Looked up from germline, CDR1 is GTSNPN and CDR2 is SVGIG (reference sequence). The V gene lost 2 bases and the J gene lost 0 bases, with 8 bases spanning the gap. The length of the CDR3 is 13 residues.

The V call is TRBV6-2 or TRBV6-3, the J call TRBJ2-7; 7 nucleotides align to TRBD1. The CDR3 runs 16 residues. V lost 1 base to trimming and J lost 6 bases; unmatched junction nucleotides: 12. Germline CDR1 is MNHEY and CDR2 is SVGEGT. CDR3 loop: CASSYYDVSNRGEQYF. The DNA for the CDR3 is TGTGCCAGCAGTTACTACGACGTCTCTAACAGGGGCGAGCAGTACTTC.

This chain connects TRBV13 to TRBJ1-3, with D perhaps matching TRBD1 (5 bases). The CDR3 runs to 14 residues. Trimming stripped 8 bases from V and 0 bases from J, with 11 bases between. Looked up from germline, CDR1 is PRHDT and CDR2 is FYEKMQ (reference sequence). CDR3 nucleotide sequence: TGTGCCAGCCGGTTGAGGGGCTCTGGAAACACCATATATTTT. It is translated as CASRLRGSGNTIYF.

The J gene is TRBJ1-1, the V gene TRBV6-5, with D unresolved. V gave up 7 bases and J gave up 3 bases, with 18 bases separating them. This CDR3 has 15 residues. Germline CDR1 MNHEY, CDR2 SVGAGI. The CDR3 protein is CASTPAGSGDTEAFF. For the CDR3, the DNA is TGTGCCAGCACCCCGGCTGGAAGTGGAGACACTGAAGCTTTCTTT.

The gene calls are TRBV7-9 and TRBJ1-4; D unclear. Per the germline V gene, CDR1 is SEHNR and CDR2 is FQNEAQ (reference sequence). V was clipped by 1 base and J by 5 bases, with 11 bases between them. The CDR3 totals 15 residues. Here the CDR3 reads CASSLGLGRNEKLFF. In nucleotides, the CDR3 is TGTGCCAGCAGCTTAGGTTTGGGAAGGAATGAAAAACTGTTTTTT.

The V gene is TRBV6-5, the J gene TRBJ1-2; a possible D gene is TRBD1 (6 bases). The V end was cut by 2 bases, the J end by 4 bases, with 11 bases between. Germline loops: CDR1 MNHEY, CDR2 SVGAGI. This CDR3 spans 14 amino acids. The CDR3 DNA is TGTGCCAGCAGTTACAACAGGGCGTCCTATGGCTACACCTTC. Its translation is CASSYNRASYGYTF.

The V gene is TRBV10-3, the J gene TRBJ2-1; 8 bases agree with TRBD1. The ends lost 3 bases at V and 7 bases at J; junction bases unmatched: 11. Per the germline V gene, CDR1 is ENHRY and CDR2 is SYGVKD. This CDR3 region has 16 residues. The CDR3 DNA is TGTGCCATCAGTGACTCCGGGACAGGAAAAGAGAATGAGCAGTTCTTC. Translation: CAISDSGTGKENEQFF.

The rearrangement links TRBV27 to TRBJ1-6; no clear D gene. Germline V gene sequence: CDR1 MNHEY, CDR2 SMNVEV (reference sequence). The CDR3 length is 17 residues. The V gene lost 5 bases and the J gene lost 3 bases, with 17 bases spanning the gap. The CDR3 DNA is TGTGCCAGCAGTGCCAAAATTAGTTACTTCTATAATTCACCCCTCCACTTT. It yields the protein CASSAKISYFYNSPLHF.

The chain recombines TRBV5-6 with TRBJ1-2; tentative D call: TRBD1 (5 bases). This CDR3 is built from 16 residues. Trimming removed 1 base at V and 2 bases at J, with 15 bases between. The germline V gene has CDR1 SGHDT and CDR2 YYEEEE. The CDR3 reads CASSLNGDSENYGYTF. The CDR3 DNA reads TGTGCCAGCAGCTTGAATGGAGACAGTGAGAACTATGGCTACACCTTC.

The CDR3 region has the DNA TGTGCCAGCAGCCTGTACGGGGATTCACCCCTCCACTTT. It codes for CASSLYGDSPLHF. V usage is TRBV7-2 and J usage is TRBJ1-6, with D hard to call. The germline V gene encodes CDR1 SGHTA and CDR2 FQGNSA. Trimming left V 5 bases short and J 8 bases short, with 10 bases between. The CDR3 is 13 amino acids.

V and J are TRBV18 and TRBJ2-7, with D hard to call. Germline-derived CDR1 and CDR2 are KGHSH and LQKENI. V lost 5 bases and J lost 0, with 5 bases in between. The CDR3 runs to 12 residues. The CDR3 sequence is CASSGVSYEQYF. Written as DNA, the CDR3 is TGTGCCAGCTCAGGGGTCTCCTACGAGCAGTACTTC.

This rearrangement joins TRBV27 to TRBJ2-7; 11 nucleotides line up with TRBD2. The CDR3 covers 18 residues. The ends lost 6 bases at V and 3 bases at J; junction bases unmatched: 16. Germline values: CDR1 MNHEY, CDR2 SMNVEV (reference sequence). CDR3 nucleotides: TGTGCCAGCAGCAGACAGGGTCTTCTAGCGGGGGGATACTACGAGCAGTACTTC. This encodes CASSRQGLLAGGYYEQYF.

The genes are TRBV5-4 and TRBJ1-1, with D perhaps matching TRBD1 (6 bases). CDR3 size: 12 residues. Germline V gene sequence: CDR1 SGHNT, CDR2 YYREEE (reference sequence). V was pared by 4 bases and J by 9 bases, with 13 bases between. The CDR3 loop is CASSASQGQAFF. The CDR3 DNA is TGTGCCAGCAGCGCTTCACAGGGCCAAGCTTTCTTT.

CDR3 sequence (DNA): TGTGCCTGGAGTGTATGGGGGAATCAGCCCCAGCATTTT. Residues: CAWSVWGNQPQHF. This chain uses TRBV30 with TRBJ1-5; TRBD1 might be the D (5 bases). The CDR3 is 13 residues long. Germline CDR1 GTSNPN, CDR2 SVGIG (reference sequence). Trimming took off 0 bases at V and 4 bases at J, with 7 bases between the two ends.